The 8 T cell receptor beta chains given below trace back to one sample, sequenced in a study of human T cells and chemical hapten exposure. Time point described: patch test 3, about 24 weeks after DPC sensitization. This sample's treatment: therapeutic diphenylcyclopropenone sensitization with weekly scalp DPC. Via MiXCR, TCRdb re-called the RACE reads, giving one row per CDR3 protein. The table has 150,000 to 200,000 distinct CDR3 sequences, about 25% seen once. The specimen comprised whole blood, sampled in connection with sensitization to the hapten diphenylcyclopropenone (DPC). These receptor sequences come from a middle-aged woman with alopecia areata. Some clones in this sample may be carry-over from other donors' samples.

This sequence joins TRBV28 and TRBJ1-2; D may be TRBD1 (5 bases). Germline V gene sequence: CDR1 MDHEN, CDR2 SYDVKM. There are 12 residues in the CDR3. Trimming removed 4 bases at V and 6 bases at J, with 9 bases between. CDR3 protein: CASSYGHNGYTF. The CDR3 nucleotides are TGTGCCAGCAGTTACGGACACAATGGCTACACCTTC.

This clonotype was found a few times. V usage is TRBV12-3 or TRBV12-4 and J usage is TRBJ1-5; no clear D. CDR3 length: 13 residues. The germline V and J ends were trimmed by 6 bases and 4 bases, with 10 bases remaining between them. The CDR3, as DNA: TGTGCCAGCAGCCCGGCAGAGAATCAGCCCCAGCATTTT. Amino acids: CASSPAENQPQHF.

The chain uses TRBV6-2 or TRBV6-3 and TRBJ2-5, with D perhaps matching TRBD2 (6 bases). V was shortened by 5 bases and J by 5 bases, with 21 bases between the two germline ends. CDR1 and CDR2 (germline): MNHEY, SVGEGT. The CDR3 covers 16 residues. Written as DNA, the CDR3 is TGTGCCAGCAGTGAACCCCCGGCAGGGAGGTTGGAGACCCAGTACTTC. It specifies CASSEPPAGRLETQYF.

The genes are TRBV27 and TRBJ2-7, with D maybe TRBD1 (5 bases). Germline CDR1 reads MNHEY; CDR2 reads SMNVEV (reference sequence). The CDR3 contains 13 residues. Between the trimmed V and J ends, which lost 0 bases and 3 bases, there was a span of 6 bases. The CDR3 region is CASSLSDNYEQYF. The CDR3 nucleotides read TGTGCCAGCAGTTTATCGGACAACTACGAGCAGTACTTC.

The rearrangement uses TRBV29-1 and TRBJ2-7; the match to TRBD2 covers 7 bases. Trimming cost V 6 bases and J 7 bases; bases outside gene matches: 12. The V gene's germline CDR1 is SQVTM and CDR2 ANQGSEA. The CDR3 length is 13 residues. This chain's CDR3 is CSVATGGSREQYF. The CDR3, as DNA: TGCAGCGTCGCTACGGGGGGATCGAGGGAGCAGTACTTC.

The table lists this clonotype with a few counts. CDR3: CASSLLAGPTDTQYF. The CDR3 region has the DNA TGTGCCAGCTCACTCTTAGCGGGACCCACAGATACGCAGTATTTT. This chain joins TRBV18 and TRBJ2-3; 8 bases map to TRBD2. V shed 4 bases and J 2 bases; nucleotides not matched to a gene: 5. This CDR3 contains 15 residues. From germline, CDR1 is KGHSH and CDR2 LQKENI.

The J gene is TRBJ2-1, the V gene TRBV30, with D unresolved. The CDR3 runs to 16 residues. V was pared by 2 bases and J by 5 bases, with 19 bases between. Germline loops: CDR1 GTSNPN, CDR2 SVGIG (reference sequence). The DNA of the CDR3 is TGTGCCTGGAGTAAGGTGGGCCGCCATAACCACAATGAGCAGTTCTTC. Amino acids: CAWSKVGRHNHNEQFF.

Notes on this clonotype: One junction end does not reproduce the germline sequence, and a read error may be involved. The chain couples TRBV7-2 to TRBJ2-4; possibly TRBD1 for D (6 bases). Germline values: CDR1 SGHTA, CDR2 FQGNSA. There are 14 residues in the CDR3. The CDR3: CASSLDYSGDIQNF. The DNA for the CDR3 is TGTGCCAGCAGCTTAGACTACTCCGGGGACATTCAGAACTTC.